Included here is one TCR beta chain sequence, with context. Its antigen is as yet unknown. The CDR3 spans 13 residues. CDR1 and CDR2 (germline): MNHEY, SVGEGT. Trimming removed 4 bases from V and 7 bases from J, with 11 bases in between. This sample was included in a study of CD8 T cells in ankylosing spondylitis. One entry per CDR3 protein results from TCRdb running MiXCR on the 5' RACE reads. The sample has roughly 90,000 distinct CDR3 sequences; roughly 8.3% are singletons. Study-wide results and limits: Within matched ankylosing spondylitis synovial fluid, disease-linked clones were reportedly significantly enriched.

The gene calls are TRBV6-2 or TRBV6-3 and TRBJ2-1, with D perhaps TRBD2 (6 bases). The sequence derives from a male donor with ankylosing spondylitis or in good health (not recorded which). Sequencing was carried out using blood, either unsorted or a sorted T cell fraction (not recorded which). In DNA form, the CDR3 reads TGTGCCAGCAGTTCTATAGCGGTGAATGAGCAGTTCTTC. Translating gives CASSSIAVNEQFF.